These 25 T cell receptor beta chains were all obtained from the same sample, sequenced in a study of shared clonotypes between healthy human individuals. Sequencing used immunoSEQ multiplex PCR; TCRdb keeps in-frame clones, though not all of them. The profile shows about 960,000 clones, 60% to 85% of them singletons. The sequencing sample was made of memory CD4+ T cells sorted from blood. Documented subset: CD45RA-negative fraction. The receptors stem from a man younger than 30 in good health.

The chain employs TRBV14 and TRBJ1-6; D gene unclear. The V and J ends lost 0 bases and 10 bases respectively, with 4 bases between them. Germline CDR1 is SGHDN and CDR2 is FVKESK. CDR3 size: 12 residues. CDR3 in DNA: TGTGCCAGCAGCCAAGAACGGTCACCCCTCCACTTT. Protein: CASSQERSPLHF.

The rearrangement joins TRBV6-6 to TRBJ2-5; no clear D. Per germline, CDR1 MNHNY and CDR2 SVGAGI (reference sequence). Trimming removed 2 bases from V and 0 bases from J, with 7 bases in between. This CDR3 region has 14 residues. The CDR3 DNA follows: TGTGCCAGCAGTTACGGGCGGAACCAAGAGACCCAGTACTTC. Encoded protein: CASSYGRNQETQYF.

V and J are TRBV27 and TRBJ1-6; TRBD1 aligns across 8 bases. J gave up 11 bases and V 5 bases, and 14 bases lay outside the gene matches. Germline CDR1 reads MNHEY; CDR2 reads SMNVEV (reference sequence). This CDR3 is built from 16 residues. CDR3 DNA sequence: TGTGCCAGCAGTCCCGACTCCCGACAGGGGAGGACACCCCTCCACTTT. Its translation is CASSPDSRQGRTPLHF.

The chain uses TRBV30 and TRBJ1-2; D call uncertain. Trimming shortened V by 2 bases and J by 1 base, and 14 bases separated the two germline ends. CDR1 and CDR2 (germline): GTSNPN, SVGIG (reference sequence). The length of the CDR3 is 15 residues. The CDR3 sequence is CAWSREAYNNYGYTF. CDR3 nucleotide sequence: TGTGCCTGGAGTAGGGAAGCCTACAATAACTATGGCTACACCTTC.

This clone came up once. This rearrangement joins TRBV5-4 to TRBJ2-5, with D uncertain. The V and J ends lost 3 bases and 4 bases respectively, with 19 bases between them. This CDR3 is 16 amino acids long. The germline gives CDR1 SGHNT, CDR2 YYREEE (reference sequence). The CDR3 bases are TGTGCCAGCAGCTCAGGCGGCACGAGATCGGCAGAGACCCAGTACTTC. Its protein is CASSSGGTRSAETQYF.

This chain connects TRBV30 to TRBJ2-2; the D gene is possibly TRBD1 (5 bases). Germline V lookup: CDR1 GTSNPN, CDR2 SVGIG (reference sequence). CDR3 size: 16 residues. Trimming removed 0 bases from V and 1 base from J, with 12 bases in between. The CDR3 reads CAWSVSFRVNTGELFF. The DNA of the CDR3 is TGTGCCTGGAGTGTAAGTTTCAGGGTGAACACCGGGGAGCTGTTTTTT.

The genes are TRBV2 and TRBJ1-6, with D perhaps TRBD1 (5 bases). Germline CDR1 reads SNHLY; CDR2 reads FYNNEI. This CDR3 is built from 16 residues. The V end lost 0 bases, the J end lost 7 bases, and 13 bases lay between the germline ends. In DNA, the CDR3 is TGTGCCAGCAGTGAAGCCACCAGGGCGCCGAATTCACCCCTCCACTTT. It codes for CASSEATRAPNSPLHF.

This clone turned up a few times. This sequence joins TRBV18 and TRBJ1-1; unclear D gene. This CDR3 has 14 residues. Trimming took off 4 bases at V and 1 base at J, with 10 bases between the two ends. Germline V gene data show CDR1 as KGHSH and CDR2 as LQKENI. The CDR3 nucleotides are TGTGCCAGCTCACTTGGGGTGTGGAACACTGAAGCTTTCTTT. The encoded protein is CASSLGVWNTEAFF.

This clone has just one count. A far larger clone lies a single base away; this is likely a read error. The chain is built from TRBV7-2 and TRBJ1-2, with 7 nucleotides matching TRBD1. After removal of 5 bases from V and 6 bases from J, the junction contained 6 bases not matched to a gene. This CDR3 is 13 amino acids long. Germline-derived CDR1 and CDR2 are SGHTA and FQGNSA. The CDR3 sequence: CASSLDRDNGYTF. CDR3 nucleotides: TGTGCCAGCAGCCTAGACAGGGATAATGGCTACACCTTC.

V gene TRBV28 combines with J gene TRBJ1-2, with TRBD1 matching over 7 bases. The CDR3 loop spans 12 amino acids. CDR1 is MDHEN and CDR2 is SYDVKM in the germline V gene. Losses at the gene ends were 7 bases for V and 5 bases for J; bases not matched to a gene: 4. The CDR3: CASIRTGYGYTF. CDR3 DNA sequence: TGTGCCAGCATTAGGACAGGTTATGGCTACACCTTC.

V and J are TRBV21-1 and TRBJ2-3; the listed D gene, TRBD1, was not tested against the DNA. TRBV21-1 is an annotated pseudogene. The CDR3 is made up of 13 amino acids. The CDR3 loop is CASRRRQSDTQYF. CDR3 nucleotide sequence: TGTGCCAGCCGACGGCGACAGTCAGATACGCAGTATTTT.

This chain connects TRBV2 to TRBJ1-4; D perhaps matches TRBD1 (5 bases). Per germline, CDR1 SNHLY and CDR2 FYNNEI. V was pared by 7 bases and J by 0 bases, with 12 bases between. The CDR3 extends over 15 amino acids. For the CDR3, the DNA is TGTGCCAGCAAAAGGGACGGCACAACTAATGAAAAACTGTTTTTT. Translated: CASKRDGTTNEKLFF.

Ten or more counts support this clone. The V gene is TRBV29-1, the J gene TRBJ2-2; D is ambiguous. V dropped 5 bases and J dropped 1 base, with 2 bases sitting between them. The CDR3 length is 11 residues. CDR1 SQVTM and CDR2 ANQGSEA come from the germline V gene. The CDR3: CSVMNTGELFF. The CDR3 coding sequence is TGCAGCGTTATGAACACCGGGGAGCTGTTTTTT.

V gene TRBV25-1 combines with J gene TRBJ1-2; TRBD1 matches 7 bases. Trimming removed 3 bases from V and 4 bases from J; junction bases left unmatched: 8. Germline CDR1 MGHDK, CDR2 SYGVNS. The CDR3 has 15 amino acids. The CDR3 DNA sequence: TGTGCCAGCAGTGATTTCCGACAGGGTGGCTATGGCTACACCTTC. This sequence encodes CASSDFRQGGYGYTF.

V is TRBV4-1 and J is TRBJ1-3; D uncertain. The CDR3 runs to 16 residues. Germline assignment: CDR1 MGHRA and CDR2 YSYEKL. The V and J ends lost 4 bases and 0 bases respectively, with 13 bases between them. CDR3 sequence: CASSPSGQPSGNTIYF. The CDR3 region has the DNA TGCGCCAGCAGCCCCTCCGGGCAACCCTCTGGAAACACCATATATTTT.

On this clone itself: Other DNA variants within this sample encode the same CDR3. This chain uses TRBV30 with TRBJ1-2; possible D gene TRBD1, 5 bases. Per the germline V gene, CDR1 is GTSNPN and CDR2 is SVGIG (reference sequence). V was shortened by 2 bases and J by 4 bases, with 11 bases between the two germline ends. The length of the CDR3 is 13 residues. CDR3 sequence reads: CAWSSGVGYGYTF. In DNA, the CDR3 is TGTGCCTGGAGTTCGGGGGTTGGCTATGGCTACACCTTC.

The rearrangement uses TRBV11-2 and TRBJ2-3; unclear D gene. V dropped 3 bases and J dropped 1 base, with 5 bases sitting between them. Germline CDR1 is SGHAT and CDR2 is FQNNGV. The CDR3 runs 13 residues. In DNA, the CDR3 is TGTGCCAGCAGCTTTGGGGGCACAGATACGCAGTATTTT. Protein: CASSFGGTDTQYF.

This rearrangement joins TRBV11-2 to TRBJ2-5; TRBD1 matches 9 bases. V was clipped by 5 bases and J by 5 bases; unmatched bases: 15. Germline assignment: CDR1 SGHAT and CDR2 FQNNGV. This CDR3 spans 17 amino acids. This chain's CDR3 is CASSVNRDRVIRETQYF. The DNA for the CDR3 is TGTGCCAGCAGCGTCAACCGGGACAGGGTGATTCGCGAGACCCAGTACTTC. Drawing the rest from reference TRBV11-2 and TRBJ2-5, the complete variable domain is EAGVAQSPRYKIIEKRQSVAFWCNPISGHATLYWYQQILGQGPKLLIQFQNNGVVDDSQLPKDRFSAERLKGVDSTLKIQPAKLEDSAVYLCASSVNRDRVIRETQYFGPGTRLLVL.

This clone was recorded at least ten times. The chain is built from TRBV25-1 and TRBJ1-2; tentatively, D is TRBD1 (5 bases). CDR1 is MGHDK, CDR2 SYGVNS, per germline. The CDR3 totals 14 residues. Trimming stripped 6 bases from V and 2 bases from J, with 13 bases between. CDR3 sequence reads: CASRDQGLNYGYTF. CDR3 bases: TGTGCCAGCAGGGATCAGGGACTAAACTATGGCTACACCTTC.

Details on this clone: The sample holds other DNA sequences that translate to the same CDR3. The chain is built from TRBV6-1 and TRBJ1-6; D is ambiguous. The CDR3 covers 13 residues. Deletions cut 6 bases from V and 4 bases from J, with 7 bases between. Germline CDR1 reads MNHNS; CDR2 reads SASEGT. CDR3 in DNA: TGTGCCAGCAGGACGGTATATAATTCACCCCTCCACTTT. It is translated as CASRTVYNSPLHF.

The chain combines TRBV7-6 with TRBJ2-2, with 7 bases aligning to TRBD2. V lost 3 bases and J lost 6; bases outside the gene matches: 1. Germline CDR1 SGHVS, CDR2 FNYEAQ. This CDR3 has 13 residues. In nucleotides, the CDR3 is TGTGCCAGCAGCTTGCGGGAGTCCGGGGAGCTGTTTTTT. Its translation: CASSLRESGELFF.

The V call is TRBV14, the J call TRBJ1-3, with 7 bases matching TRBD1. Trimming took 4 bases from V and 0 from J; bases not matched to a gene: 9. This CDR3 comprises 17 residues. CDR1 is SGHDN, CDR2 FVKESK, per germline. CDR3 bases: TGTGCCAGCAGCCTACGACAGGGTCTGAGCTCTGGAAACACCATATATTTT. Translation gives CASSLRQGLSSGNTIYF. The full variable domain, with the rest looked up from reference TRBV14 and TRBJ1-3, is EAGVTQFPSHSVIEKGQTVTLRCDPISGHDNLYWYRRVMGKEIKFLLHFVKESKQDESGMPNNRFLAERTGGTYSTLKVQPAELEDSGVYFCASSLRQGLSSGNTIYFGEGSWLTVV.

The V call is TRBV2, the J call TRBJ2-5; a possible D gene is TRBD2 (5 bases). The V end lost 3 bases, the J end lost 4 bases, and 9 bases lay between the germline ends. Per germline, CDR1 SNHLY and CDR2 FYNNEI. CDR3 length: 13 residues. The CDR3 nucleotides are TGTGCCAGCAGTGAGATGAGGGTAGAGACCCAGTACTTC. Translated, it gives CASSEMRVETQYF.

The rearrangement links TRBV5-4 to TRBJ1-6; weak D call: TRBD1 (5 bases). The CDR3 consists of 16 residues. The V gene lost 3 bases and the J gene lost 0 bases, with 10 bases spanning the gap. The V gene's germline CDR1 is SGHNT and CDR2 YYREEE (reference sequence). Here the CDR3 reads CASSSNRSSYNSPLHF. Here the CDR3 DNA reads TGTGCCAGCAGCTCGAACAGGAGCTCCTATAATTCACCCCTCCACTTT.

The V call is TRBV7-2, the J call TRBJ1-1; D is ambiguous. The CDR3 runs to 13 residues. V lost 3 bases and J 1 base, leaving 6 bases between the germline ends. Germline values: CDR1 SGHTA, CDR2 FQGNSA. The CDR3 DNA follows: TGTGCCAGCAGCTTTGCACGGAACACTGAAGCTTTCTTT. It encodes CASSFARNTEAFF.